This T cell receptor (beta chain) originates from a study of Ad26.COV2.S vaccination and SARS-CoV-2 variants. On the study more broadly: Into the muscle, Ad26.COV2.S was dosed once or twice, 56 days apart. General observations from the study: The analyses of TCR breadth and depth may have understated the size of total T cell responses.

This clone was detected only a few times. Antigen specificity is unknown. TCRdb's table, derived via immunoSEQ multiplex PCR, lists solely in-frame clones and lacks some. The data show about 440,000 clones, about nine tenths seen once. The germline V and J ends were trimmed by 7 bases and 1 base, with 8 bases remaining between them. Per germline, CDR1 SGHNT and CDR2 YYREEE (reference sequence). The CDR3 has 13 amino acids. Treatment in this sample: about 20 received Ad26.COV2.S at low or high dose, single or two shots; 5 received placebo; per-sample allocation not given. Samples analyzed were those drawn on day 63 after the first vaccine or placebo injection.

V and J are TRBV5-4 and TRBJ2-2; no clear D. Material: peripheral blood, obtained in a trial of Ad26.COV2.S vaccine versus placebo. This clonotype originated in a person between 18 and 65 years old who received the Ad26.COV2.S COVID-19 vaccine or a placebo. The CDR3 spells CASQSRNTGELFF. CDR3 coding DNA: TGTGCCAGCCAGAGTAGGAACACCGGGGAGCTGTTTTTT.